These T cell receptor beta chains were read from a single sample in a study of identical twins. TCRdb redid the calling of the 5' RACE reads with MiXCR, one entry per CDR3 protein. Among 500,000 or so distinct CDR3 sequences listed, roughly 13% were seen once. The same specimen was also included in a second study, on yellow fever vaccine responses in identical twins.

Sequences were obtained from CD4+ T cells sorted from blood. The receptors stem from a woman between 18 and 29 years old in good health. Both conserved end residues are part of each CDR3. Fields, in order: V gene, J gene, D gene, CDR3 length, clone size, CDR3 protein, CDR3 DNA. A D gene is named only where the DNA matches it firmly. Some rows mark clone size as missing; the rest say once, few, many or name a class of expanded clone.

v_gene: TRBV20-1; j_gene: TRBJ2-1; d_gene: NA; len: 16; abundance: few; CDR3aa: CSARVGKALNFGEQFF; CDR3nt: TGCAGTGCTAGAGTAGGAAAGGCGCTAAATTTTGGGGAGCAGTTCTTC
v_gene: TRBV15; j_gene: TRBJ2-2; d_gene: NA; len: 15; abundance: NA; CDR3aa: CATIATTANTGELFF; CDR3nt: TGTGCCACCATCGCGACCACCGCGAACACCGGGGAGCTGTTTTTT
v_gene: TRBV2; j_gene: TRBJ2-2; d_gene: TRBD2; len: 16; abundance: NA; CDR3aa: CASTSLAGLNTGELFF; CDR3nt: TGTGCCAGCACCAGTCTAGCGGGCCTGAACACCGGGGAGCTGTTTTTT
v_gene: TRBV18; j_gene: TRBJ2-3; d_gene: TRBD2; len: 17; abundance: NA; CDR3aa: CASSPASGGRRTDTQYF; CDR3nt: TGTGCCAGCTCACCAGCTAGCGGGGGCCGACGCACAGATACGCAGTATTTT
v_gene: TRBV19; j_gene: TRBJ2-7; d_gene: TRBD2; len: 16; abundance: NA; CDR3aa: CASSTQGLAGSYEQYF; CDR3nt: TGTGCCAGTAGTACCCAGGGACTAGCGGGTTCCTACGAGCAGTACTTC
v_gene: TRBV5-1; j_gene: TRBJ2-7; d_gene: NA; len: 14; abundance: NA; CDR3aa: CASSWVTTSYEQYF; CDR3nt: TGCGCCAGCAGCTGGGTGACAACAAGCTACGAGCAGTACTTC
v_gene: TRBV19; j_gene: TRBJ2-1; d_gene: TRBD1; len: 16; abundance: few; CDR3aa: CASSSRTGAQYNEQFF; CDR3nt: TGTGCCAGTAGTTCCAGGACAGGGGCCCAATACAATGAGCAGTTCTTC
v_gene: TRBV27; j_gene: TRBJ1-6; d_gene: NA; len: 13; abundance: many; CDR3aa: CASSFREGSPLHF; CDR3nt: TGTGCCAGCAGTTTTCGCGAGGGTTCACCCCTCCACTTT
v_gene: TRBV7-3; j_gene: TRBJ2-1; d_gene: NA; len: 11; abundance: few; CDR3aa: CASLIYNEQFF; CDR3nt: TGTGCCAGCCTCATATACAATGAGCAGTTCTTC
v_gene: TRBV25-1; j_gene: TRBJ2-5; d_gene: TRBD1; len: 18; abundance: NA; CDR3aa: CASPGTGGIGGTQGTQYF; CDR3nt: TGTGCCAGCCCTGGTACAGGGGGCATAGGAGGGACTCAGGGGACCCAGTACTTC
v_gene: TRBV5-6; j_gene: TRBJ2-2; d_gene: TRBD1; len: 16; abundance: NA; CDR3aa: CASSFDRGQNTGELFF; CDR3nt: TGTGCCAGCAGCTTTGACAGGGGGCAAAACACCGGGGAGCTGTTTTTT
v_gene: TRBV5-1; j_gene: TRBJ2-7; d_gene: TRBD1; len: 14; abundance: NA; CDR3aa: CASSSGTGNHEQYF; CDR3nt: TGCGCCAGCAGCTCCGGGACAGGGAACCACGAGCAGTACTTC
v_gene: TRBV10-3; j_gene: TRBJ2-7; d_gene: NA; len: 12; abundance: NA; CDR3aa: CAISKGGDEQYF; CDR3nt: TGTGCCATCAGTAAAGGGGGTGACGAGCAGTACTTC
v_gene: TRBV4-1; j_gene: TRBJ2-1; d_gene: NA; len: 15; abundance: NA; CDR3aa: CASSQEGRQWGEQFF; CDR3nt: TGCGCCAGCAGCCAAGAAGGGAGGCAGTGGGGTGAGCAGTTCTTC
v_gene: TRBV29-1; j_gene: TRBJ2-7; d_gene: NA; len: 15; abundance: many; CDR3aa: CSVTVPRSSTYEQYF; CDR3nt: TGCAGCGTGACAGTCCCGAGATCGAGTACCTACGAGCAGTACTTC
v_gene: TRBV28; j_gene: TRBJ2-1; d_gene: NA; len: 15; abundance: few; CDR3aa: CASSPTGVQYNEQFF; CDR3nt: TGTGCCAGCAGCCCGACAGGTGTCCAATACAATGAGCAGTTCTTC
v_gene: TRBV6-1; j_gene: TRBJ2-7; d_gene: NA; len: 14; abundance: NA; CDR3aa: CASRPPGRNYKQYF; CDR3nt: TGTGCCAGCAGACCCCCGGGACGGAACTACAAGCAGTACTTC
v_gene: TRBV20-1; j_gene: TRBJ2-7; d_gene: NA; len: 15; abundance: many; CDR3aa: CSARATETGPFEQYF; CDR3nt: TGCAGTGCTAGGGCCACGGAAACAGGGCCCTTCGAGCAGTACTTC
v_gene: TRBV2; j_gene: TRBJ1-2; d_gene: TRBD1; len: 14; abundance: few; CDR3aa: CASHMDRINYGYTF; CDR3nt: TGTGCCAGCCACATGGACAGGATTAACTATGGCTACACCTTC
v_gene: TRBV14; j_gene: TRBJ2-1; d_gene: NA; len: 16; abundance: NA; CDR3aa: CASSQDGGTIYNEQFF; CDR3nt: TGTGCCAGCAGCCAAGATGGGGGCACTATCTACAATGAGCAGTTCTTC
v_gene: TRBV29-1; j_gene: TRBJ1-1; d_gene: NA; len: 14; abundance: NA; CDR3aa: CSAGQGAMNTEAFF; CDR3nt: TGCAGCGCCGGACAAGGGGCCATGAACACTGAAGCTTTCTTT
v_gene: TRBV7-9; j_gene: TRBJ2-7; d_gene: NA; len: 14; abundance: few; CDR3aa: CASSPGAVSYEQYF; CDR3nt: TGTGCCAGCAGCCCCGGAGCGGTCTCCTACGAGCAGTACTTC
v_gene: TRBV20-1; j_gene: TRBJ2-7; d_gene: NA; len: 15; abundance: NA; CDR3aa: CSARGLSDSTYEQYF; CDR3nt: TGCAGTGCTAGGGGGCTTTCGGACAGCACCTACGAGCAGTACTTC
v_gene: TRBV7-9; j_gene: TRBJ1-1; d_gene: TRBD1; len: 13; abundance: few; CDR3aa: CASSQGQGLLAFF; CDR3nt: TGTGCCAGCAGCCAAGGACAGGGGTTACTTGCTTTCTTT
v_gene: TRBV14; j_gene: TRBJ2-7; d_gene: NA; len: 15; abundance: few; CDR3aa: CASSLPTGNSYEQYF; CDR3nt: TGTGCCAGCAGCCTTCCCACAGGCAACTCCTACGAGCAGTACTTC
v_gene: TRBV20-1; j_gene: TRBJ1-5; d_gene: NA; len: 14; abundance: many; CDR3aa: CSARDDRPNQPQHF; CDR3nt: TGCAGTGCTAGAGATGACAGGCCTAATCAGCCCCAGCATTTT
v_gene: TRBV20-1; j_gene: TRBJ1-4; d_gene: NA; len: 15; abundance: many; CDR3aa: CSAYSLRGTNEKLFF; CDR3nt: TGCAGTGCTTACTCCTTGAGGGGAACTAATGAAAAACTGTTTTTT
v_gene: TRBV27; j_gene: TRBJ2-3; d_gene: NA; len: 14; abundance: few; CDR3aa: CASSFSSYTDTQYF; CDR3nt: TGTGCCAGCAGTTTTAGCTCCTACACAGATACGCAGTATTTT
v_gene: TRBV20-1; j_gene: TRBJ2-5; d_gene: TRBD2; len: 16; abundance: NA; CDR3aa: CSAILSGGPRRETQYF; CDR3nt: TGCAGTGCTATCTTGTCGGGAGGGCCCAGGAGGGAGACCCAGTACTTC
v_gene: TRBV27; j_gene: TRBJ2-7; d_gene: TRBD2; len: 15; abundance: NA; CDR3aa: CASSSSGTSEFEQYF; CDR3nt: TGTGCCAGCAGTTCGTCCGGGACTAGCGAGTTCGAGCAGTACTTC
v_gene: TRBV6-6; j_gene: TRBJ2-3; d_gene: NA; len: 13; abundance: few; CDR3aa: CASGGGGEDTQYF; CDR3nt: TGTGCCAGCGGGGGAGGGGGCGAAGATACGCAGTATTTT
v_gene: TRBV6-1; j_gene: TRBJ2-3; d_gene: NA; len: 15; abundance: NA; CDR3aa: CASQTLADGTDTQYF; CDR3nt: TGTGCCAGCCAGACTTTAGCAGACGGCACAGATACGCAGTATTTT
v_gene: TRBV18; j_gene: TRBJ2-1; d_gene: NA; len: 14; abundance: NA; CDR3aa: CASSRWGVGDEQFF; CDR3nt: TGTGCCAGCTCACGATGGGGAGTGGGCGATGAGCAGTTCTTC
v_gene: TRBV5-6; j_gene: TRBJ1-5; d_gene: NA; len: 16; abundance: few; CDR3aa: CASSLGRIGNNQPQHF; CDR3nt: TGTGCCAGCAGCTTGGGGCGGATAGGAAACAATCAGCCCCAGCATTTT
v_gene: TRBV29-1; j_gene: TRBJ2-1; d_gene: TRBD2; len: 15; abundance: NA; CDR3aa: CSAQGLADYYNEQFF; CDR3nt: TGCAGCGCCCAAGGACTAGCGGACTACTACAATGAGCAGTTCTTC
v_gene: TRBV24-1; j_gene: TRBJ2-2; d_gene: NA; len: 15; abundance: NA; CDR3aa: CATSDLTENTGELFF; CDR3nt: TGTGCCACCAGTGACCTGACAGAGAACACCGGGGAGCTGTTTTTT
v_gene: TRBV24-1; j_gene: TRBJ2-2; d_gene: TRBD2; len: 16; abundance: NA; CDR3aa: CATSDELAGNTGELFF; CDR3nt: TGTGCCACCAGTGACGAACTAGCGGGGAACACCGGGGAGCTGTTTTTT
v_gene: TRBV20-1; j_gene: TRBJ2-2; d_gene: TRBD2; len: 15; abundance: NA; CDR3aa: CSARELAVNTGELFF; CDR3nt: TGCAGTGCTAGAGAACTAGCGGTGAACACCGGGGAGCTGTTTTTT
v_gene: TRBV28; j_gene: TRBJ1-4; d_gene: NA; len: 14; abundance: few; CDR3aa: CASSSLDGVGKLFF; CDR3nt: TGTGCCAGCAGTTCGCTCGACGGGGTGGGAAAACTGTTTTTT
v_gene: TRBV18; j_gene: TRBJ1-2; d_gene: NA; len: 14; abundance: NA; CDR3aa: CASSPQPPPGGYTF; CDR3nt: TGTGCCAGCTCCCCCCAACCCCCTCCTGGCGGCTACACCTTC
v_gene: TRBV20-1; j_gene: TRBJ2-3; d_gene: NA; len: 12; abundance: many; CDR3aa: CSAPGDTDTQYF; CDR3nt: TGCAGTGCCCCCGGAGACACAGATACGCAGTATTTT
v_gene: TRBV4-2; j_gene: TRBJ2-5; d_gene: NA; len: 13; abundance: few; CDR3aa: CASSQPTWETQYF; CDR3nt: TGTGCCAGCAGCCAGCCGACTTGGGAGACCCAGTACTTC
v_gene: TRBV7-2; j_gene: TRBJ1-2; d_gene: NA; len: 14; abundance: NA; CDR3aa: CASSFGTSNYGYTF; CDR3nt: TGTGCCAGCAGCTTCGGGACTTCTAACTATGGCTACACCTTC
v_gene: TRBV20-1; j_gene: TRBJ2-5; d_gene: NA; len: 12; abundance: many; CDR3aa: CSARGIGETQYF; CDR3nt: TGCAGTGCTAGAGGGATAGGGGAGACCCAGTACTTC
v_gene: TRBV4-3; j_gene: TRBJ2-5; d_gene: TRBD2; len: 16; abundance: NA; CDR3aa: CASSQDFSGSQETQYF; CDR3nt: TGCGCCAGCAGCCAAGACTTTAGCGGGTCCCAAGAGACCCAGTACTTC
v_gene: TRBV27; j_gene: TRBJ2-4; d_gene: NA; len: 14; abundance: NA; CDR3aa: CASCIRTAKNIQYF; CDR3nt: TGTGCCAGCTGCATTCGGACGGCCAAAAACATTCAGTACTTC
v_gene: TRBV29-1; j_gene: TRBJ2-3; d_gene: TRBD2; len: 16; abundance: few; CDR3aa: CSVENWGTSGPDTQYF; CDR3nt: TGCAGCGTTGAGAATTGGGGGACTAGCGGCCCAGATACGCAGTATTTT
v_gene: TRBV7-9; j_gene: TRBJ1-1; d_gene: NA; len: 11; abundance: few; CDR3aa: CASSLTGEAFF; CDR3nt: TGTGCCAGCAGCTTAACAGGGGAAGCTTTCTTT
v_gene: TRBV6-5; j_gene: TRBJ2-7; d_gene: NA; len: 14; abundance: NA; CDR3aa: CASSYPDLFYEQYF; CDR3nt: TGTGCCAGCAGTTACCCGGACTTATTCTACGAGCAGTACTTC
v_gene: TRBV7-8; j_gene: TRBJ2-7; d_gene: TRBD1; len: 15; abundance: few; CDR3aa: CASSLLPTGGYEQYF; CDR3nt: TGTGCCAGCAGCCTGCTTCCGACAGGGGGCTACGAGCAGTACTTC
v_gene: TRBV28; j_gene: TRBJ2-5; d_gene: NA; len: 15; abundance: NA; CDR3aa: CASSLSARGAKTQYF; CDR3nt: TGTGCCAGCAGTTTATCGGCTAGAGGGGCTAAGACCCAGTACTTC
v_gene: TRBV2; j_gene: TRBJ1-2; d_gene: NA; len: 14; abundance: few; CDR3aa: CASSPDRINYGYTF; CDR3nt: TGTGCCAGCAGTCCGGACAGAATTAACTATGGCTACACCTTC